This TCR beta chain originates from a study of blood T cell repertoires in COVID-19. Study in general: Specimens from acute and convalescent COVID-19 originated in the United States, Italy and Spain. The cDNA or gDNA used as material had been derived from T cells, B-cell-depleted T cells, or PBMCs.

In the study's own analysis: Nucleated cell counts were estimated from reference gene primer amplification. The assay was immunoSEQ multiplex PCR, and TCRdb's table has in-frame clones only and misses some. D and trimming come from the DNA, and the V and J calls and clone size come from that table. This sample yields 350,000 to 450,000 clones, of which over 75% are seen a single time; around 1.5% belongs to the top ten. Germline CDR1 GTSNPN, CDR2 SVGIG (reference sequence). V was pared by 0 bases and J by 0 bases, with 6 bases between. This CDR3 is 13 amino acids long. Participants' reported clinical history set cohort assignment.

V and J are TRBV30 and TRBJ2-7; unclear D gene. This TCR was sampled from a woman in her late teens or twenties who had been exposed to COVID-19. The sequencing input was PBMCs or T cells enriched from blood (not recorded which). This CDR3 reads CAWSVRSSYEQYF. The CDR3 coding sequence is TGTGCCTGGAGTGTGCGGAGCTCCTACGAGCAGTACTTC.